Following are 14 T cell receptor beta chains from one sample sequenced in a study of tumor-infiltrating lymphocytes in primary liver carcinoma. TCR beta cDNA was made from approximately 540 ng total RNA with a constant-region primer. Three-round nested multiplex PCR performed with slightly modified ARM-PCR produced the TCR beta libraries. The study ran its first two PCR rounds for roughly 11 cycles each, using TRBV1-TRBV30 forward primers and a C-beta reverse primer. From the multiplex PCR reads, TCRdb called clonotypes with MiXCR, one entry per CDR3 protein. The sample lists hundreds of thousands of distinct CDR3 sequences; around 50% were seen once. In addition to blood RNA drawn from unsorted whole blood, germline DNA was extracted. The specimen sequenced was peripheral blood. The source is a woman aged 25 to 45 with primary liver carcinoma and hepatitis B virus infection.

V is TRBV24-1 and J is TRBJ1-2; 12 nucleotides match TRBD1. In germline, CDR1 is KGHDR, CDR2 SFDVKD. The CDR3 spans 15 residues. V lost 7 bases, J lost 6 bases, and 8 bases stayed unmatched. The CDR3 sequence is CATRGGTGGNDGYTF. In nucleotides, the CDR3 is TGTGCCACCAGAGGTGGGACAGGGGGCAACGATGGCTACACCTTC.

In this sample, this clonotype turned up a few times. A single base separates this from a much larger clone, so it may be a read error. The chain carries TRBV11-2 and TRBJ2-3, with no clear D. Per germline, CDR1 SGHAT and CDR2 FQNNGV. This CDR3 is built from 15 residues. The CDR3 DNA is TGTACCAGCAGCCCTCCTTGGATCGGCACAGATACGCAGTATTTT. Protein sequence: CTSSPPWIGTDTQYF.

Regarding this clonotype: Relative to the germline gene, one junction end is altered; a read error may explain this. CDR3 nucleotide sequence: TGTGCCAGCAATGAGAGGGGACAGGAAGCCTTCTTT. This codes for CASNERGQEAFF. V and J are TRBV6-1 and TRBJ1-1, with 8 bases identical to TRBD1. The CDR3 is 12 residues long. Per the germline V gene, CDR1 is MNHNS and CDR2 is SASEGT.

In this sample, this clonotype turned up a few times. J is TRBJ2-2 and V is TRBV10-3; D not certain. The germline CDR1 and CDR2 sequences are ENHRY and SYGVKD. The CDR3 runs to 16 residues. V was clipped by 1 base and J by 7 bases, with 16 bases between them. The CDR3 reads CAISELGPTGYGELFF. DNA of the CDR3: TGTGCCATCAGTGAGTTAGGCCCAACCGGATACGGGGAGCTGTTTTTT.

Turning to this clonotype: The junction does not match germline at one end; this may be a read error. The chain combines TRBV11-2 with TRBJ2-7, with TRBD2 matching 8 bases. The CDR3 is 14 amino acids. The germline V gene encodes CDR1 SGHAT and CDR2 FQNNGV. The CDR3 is CVSSPVLAEYEQYF. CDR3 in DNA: TGTGTCAGCAGCCCTGTACTAGCGGAGTACGAGCAGTACTTC.

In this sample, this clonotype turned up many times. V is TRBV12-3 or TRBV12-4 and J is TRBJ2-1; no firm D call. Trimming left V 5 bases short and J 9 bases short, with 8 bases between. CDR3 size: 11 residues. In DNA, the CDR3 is TGTGCCAGCAGTGGCGGTATTGAGCAGTTCTTC. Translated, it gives CASSGGIEQFF.

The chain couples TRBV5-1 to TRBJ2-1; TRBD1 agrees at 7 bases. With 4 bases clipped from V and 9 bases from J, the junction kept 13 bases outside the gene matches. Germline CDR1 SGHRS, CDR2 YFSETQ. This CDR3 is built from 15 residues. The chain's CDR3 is CASSPPSQGVGEQFF. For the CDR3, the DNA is TGCGCCAGCAGCCCCCCCAGCCAGGGGGTTGGTGAGCAGTTCTTC. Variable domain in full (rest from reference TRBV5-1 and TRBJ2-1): KAGVTQTPRYLIKTRGQQVTLSCSPISGHRSVSWYQQTPGQGLQFLFEYFSETQRNKGNFPGRFSGRQFSNSRSEMNVSTLELGDSALYLCASSPPSQGVGEQFFGPGTRLTVL.

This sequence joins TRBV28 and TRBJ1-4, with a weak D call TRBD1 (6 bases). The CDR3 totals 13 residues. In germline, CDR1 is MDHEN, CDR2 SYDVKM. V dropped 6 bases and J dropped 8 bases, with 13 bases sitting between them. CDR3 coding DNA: TGTGCCAGCAGCCAAGGGGGGGAAGAAAAACTGTTTTTT. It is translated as CASSQGGEEKLFF.

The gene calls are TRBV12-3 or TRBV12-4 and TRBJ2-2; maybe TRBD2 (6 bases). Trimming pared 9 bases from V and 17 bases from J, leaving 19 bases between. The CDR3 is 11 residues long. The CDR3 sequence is CARILGGEPFF. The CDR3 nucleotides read TGTGCCAGGATTTTAGGCGGGGAGCCATTTTTT.

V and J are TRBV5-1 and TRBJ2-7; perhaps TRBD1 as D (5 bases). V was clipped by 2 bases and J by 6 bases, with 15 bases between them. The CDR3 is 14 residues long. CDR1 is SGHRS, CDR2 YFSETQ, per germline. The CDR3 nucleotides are TGCGCCAGCAGCTTAAACACTGGGGCCCCCGAGCAGTACTTC. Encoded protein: CASSLNTGAPEQYF.

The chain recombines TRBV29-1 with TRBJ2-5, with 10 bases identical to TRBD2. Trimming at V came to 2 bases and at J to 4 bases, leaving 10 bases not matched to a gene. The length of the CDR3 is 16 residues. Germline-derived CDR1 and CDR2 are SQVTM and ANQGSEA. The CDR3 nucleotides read TGCAGCGTTGAACCTAGCGGGAGCGAAGGCGGAGAGACCCAGTACTTC. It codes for CSVEPSGSEGGETQYF.

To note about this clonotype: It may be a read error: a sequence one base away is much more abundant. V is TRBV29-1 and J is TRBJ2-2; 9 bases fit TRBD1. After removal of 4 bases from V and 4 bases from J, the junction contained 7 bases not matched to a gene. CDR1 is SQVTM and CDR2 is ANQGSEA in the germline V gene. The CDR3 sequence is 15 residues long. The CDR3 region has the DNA TGCAGCGTTGCGGGCGGGGACAGGGCCACCGGGGAGCTGTTTTTT. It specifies CSVAGGDRATGELFF.

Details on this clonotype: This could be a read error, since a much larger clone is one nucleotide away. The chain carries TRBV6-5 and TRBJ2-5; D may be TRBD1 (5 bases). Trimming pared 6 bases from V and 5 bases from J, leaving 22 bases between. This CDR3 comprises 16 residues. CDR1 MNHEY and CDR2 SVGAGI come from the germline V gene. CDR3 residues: CASRGPLGVAGETQYF. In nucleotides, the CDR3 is TGTGCCAGCAGGGGTCCATTAGGGGTCGCTGGGGAGACCCAGTACTTC.

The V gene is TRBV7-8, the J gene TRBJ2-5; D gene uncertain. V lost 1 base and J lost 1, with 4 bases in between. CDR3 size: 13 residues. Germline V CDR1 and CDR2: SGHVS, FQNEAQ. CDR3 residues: CASSLVRQETQYF. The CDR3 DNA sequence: TGTGCCAGCAGCTTAGTCCGCCAAGAGACCCAGTACTTC.